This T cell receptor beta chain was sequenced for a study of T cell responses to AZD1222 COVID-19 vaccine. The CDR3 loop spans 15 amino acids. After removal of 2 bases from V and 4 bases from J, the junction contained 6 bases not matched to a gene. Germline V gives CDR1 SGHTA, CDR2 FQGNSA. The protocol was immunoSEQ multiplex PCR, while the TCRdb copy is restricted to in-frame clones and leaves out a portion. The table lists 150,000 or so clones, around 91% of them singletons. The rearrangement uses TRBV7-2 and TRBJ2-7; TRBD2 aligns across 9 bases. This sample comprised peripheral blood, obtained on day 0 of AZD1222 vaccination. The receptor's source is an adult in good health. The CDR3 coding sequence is TGTGCCAGCAGCTTACGGCCTAGCGGGAATTACGAGCAGTACTTC. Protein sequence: CASSLRPSGNYEQYF. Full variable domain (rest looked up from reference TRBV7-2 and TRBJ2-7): GAGVSQSPSNKVTEKGKDVELRCDPISGHTALYWYRQSLGQGLEFLIYFQGNSAPDKSGLPSDRFSAERTGGSVSTLTIQRTQQEDSAVYLCASSLRPSGNYEQYFGPGTRLTVT.